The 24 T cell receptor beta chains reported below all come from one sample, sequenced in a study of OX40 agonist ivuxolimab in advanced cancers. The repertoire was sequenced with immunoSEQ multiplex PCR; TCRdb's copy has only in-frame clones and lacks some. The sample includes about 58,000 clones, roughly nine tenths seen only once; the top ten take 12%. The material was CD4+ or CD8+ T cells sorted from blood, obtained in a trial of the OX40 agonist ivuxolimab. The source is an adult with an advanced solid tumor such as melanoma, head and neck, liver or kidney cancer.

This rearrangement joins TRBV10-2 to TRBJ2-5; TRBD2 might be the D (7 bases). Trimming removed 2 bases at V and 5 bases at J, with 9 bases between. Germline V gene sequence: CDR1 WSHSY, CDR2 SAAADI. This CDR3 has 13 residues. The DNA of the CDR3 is TGCGCCAGCAGTGAGGGGAGGGGGGAGACCCAGTACTTC. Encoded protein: CASSEGRGETQYF.

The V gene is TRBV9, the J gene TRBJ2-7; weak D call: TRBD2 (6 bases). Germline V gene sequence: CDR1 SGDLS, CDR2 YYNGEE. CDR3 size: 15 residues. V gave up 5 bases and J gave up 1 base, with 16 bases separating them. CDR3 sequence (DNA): TGTGCCAGCAGGGGGAGGCGGGGACCTTCCTACGAGCAGTACGTC. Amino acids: CASRGRRGPSYEQYV.

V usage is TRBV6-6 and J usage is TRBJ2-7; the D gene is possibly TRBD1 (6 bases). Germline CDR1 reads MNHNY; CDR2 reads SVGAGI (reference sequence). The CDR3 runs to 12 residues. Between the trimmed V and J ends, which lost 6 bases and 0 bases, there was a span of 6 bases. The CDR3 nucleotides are TGTGCCAGCAGGGACAGCTCCTACGAGCAGTACGTC. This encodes CASRDSSYEQYV.

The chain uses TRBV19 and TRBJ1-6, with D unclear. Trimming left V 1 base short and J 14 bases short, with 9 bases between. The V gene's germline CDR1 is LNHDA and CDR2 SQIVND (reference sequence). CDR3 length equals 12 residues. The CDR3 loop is CASSIGAAALHF. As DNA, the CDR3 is TGTGCCAGTAGTATAGGAGCAGCGGCCCTCCACTTT.

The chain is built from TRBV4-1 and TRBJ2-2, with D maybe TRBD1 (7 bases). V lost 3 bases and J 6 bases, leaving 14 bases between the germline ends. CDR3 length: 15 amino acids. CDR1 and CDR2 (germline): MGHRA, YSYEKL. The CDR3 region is CASSHTQGGAGELFF. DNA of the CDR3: TGCGCCAGCAGCCATACGCAGGGGGGAGCCGGGGAGCTGTTTTTT.

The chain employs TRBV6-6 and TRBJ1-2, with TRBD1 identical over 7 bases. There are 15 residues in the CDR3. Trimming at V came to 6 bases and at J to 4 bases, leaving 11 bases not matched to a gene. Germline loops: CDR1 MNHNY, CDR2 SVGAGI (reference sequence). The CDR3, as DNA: TGTGCCAGCAGCTCAGACAGGGAGTGGACCTATGGCTACACCTTC. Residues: CASSSDREWTYGYTF.

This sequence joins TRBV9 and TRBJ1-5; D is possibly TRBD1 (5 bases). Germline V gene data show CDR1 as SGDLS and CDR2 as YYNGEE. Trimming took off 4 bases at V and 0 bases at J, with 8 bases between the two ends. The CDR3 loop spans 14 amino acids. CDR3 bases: TGTGCCAGCAGCCCGACAGATAGCAATCAGCCCCAGCATTTT. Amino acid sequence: CASSPTDSNQPQHF.

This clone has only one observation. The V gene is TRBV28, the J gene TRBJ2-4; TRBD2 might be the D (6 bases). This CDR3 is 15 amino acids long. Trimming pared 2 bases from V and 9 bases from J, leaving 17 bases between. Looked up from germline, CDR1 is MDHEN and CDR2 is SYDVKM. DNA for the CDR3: TGTGCCAGCAGTTTAGAACTAGCTAGAGGAGGCATTCAGTACTTC. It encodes CASSLELARGGIQYF.

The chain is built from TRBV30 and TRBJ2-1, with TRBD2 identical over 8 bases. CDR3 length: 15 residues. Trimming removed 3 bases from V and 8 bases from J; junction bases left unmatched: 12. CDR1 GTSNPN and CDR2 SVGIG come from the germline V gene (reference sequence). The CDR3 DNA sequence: TGTGCCTGGAGGCCCCCGGGGACTAGTTTATATGAGCAGTTCTTC. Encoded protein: CAWRPPGTSLYEQFF.

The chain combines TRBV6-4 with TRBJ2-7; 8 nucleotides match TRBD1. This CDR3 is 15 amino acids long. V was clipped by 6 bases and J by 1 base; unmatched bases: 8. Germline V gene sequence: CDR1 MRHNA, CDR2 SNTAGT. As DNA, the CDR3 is TGTGCCAGCAGCAACTGGACAGGGCCGTCCTACGAGCAGTACGTC. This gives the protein CASSNWTGPSYEQYV.

The DNA for the CDR3 is TGTGCCAGCAGCTTAGAAGGGGGACCTAACTCCTATAATTCACCCCTCCACTTT. Translating gives CASSLEGGPNSYNSPLHF. The chain is built from TRBV7-2 and TRBJ1-6; tentative D call: TRBD1 (6 bases). V gave up 1 base and J gave up 0 bases, with 13 bases separating them. This CDR3 is built from 18 residues. Germline-derived CDR1 and CDR2 are SGHTA and FQGNSA. Combining the CDR3 with reference TRBV7-2 and TRBJ1-6 gives the whole variable domain GAGVSQSPSNKVTEKGKDVELRCDPISGHTALYWYRQSLGQGLEFLIYFQGNSAPDKSGLPSDRFSAERTGGSVSTLTIQRTQQEDSAVYLCASSLEGGPNSYNSPLHFGNGTRLTVT.

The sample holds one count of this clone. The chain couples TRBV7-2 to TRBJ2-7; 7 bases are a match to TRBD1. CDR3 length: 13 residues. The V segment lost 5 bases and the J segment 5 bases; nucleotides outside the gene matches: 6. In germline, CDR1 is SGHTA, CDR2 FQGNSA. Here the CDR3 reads CASSPIQGNEQYV. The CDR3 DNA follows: TGTGCCAGCAGCCCTATACAGGGGAACGAGCAGTACGTC.

In nucleotides, the CDR3 is TGTGCCAGCAGCTCTGGACAGGGTCTAGTTGTCATTCAGTACTTC. Its protein product is CASSSGQGLVVIQYF. V is TRBV5-6 and J is TRBJ2-4, with 8 bases aligning to TRBD1. The length of the CDR3 is 15 residues. Germline V gene lookup returns CDR1 SGHDT and CDR2 YYEEEE. The V and J ends lost 3 bases and 9 bases, in that order; junction bases with no gene match: 11.

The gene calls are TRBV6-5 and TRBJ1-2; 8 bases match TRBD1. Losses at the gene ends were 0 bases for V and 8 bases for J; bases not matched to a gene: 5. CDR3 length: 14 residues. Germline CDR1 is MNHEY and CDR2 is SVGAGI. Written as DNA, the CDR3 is TGTGCCAGCAGTTACTCGGGCAGGGGGCGAGGCTACACCTTC. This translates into CASSYSGRGRGYTF.

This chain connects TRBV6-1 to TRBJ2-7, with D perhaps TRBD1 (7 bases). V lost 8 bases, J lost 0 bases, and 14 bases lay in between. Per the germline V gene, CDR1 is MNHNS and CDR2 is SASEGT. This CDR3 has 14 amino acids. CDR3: CASGGGGDSYEQYV. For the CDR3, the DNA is TGTGCCAGCGGTGGAGGGGGCGACTCCTACGAGCAGTACGTC.

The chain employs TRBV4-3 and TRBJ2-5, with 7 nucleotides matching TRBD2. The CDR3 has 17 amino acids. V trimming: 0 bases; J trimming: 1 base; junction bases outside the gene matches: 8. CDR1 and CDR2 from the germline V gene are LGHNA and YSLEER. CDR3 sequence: CASSQESMREGQETQYF. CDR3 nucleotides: TGCGCCAGCAGCCAAGAAAGTATGAGGGAGGGCCAAGAGACCCAGTACTTC.

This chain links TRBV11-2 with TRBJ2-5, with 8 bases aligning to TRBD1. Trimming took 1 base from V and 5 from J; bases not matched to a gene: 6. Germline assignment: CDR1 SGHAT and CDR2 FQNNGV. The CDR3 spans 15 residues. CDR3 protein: CASSLAGGALETQYF. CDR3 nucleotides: TGTGCCAGCAGCTTAGCAGGGGGCGCCTTGGAGACCCAGTACTTC.

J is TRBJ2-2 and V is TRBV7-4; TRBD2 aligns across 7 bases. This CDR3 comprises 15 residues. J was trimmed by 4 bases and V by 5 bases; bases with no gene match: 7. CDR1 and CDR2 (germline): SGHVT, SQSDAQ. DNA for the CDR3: TGTGCCAGCAGCCCCCGGAGGGAGGGCACCGGGGAGCTGTTTTTT. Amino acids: CASSPRREGTGELFF. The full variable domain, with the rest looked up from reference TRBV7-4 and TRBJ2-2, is GAGVSQSPRYKVAKRGRDVALRCDSISGHVTLYWYRQTLGQGSEVLTYSQSDAQRDKSGRPSGRFSAERPERSVSTLKIQRTEQGDSAVYLCASSPRREGTGELFFGEGSRLTVL.

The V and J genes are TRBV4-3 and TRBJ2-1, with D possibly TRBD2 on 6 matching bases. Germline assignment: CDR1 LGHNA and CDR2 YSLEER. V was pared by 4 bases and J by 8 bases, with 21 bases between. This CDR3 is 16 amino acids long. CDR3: CASSRTQWRDRDEQFF. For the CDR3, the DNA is TGCGCCAGCAGCCGCACACAGTGGCGGGACCGGGATGAGCAGTTCTTC.

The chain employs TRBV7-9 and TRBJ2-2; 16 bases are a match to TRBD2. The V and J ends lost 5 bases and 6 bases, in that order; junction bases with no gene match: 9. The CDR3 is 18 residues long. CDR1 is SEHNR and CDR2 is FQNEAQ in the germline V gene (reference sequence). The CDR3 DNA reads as TGTGCCAGCAGCCCCTCGGGACTAGCGGGAGGGCCTTCCGGGGAGCTGTTTTTT. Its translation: CASSPSGLAGGPSGELFF. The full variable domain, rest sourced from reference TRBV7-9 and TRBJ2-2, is DTGVSQNPRHKITKRGQNVTFRCDPISEHNRLYWYRQTLGQGPEFLTYFQNEAQLEKSRLLSDRFSAERPKGSFSTLEIQRTEQGDSAMYLCASSPSGLAGGPSGELFFGEGSRLTVL.

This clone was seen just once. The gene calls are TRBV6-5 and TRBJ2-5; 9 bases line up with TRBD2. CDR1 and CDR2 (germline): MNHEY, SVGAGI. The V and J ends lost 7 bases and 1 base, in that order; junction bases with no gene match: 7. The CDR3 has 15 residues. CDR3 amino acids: CASKAGGFTQETQYF. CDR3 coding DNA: TGTGCCAGCAAAGCGGGGGGCTTTACCCAAGAGACCCAGTACTTC.

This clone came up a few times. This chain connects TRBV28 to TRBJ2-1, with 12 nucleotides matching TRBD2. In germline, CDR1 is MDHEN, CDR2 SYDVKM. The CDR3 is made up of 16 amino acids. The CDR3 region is CASGLAGKRLANEQFF. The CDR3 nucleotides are TGTGCTTCTGGACTAGCGGGAAAAAGGCTAGCCAATGAGCAGTTCTTC.

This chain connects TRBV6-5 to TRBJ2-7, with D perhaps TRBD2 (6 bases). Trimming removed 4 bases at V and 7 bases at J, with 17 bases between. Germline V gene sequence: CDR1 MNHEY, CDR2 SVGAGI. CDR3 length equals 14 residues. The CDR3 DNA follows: TGTGCCAGCAGTTTCCGGGACTCCTTATTGGAGCAGTACGTC. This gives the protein CASSFRDSLLEQYV.

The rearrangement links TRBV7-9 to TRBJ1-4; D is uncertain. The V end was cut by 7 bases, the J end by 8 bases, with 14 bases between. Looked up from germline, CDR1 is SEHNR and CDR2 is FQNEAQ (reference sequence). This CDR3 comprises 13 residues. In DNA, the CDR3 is TGTGCCAGCACCTCGGAGGCTGGAGAAAAACTGTTTTTT. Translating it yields CASTSEAGEKLFF.